This entry lists 16 T cell receptor beta chains sequenced from one sample in a study of blood T cells in healthy people across ages. Together with a sample-barcoded 5' primer, a J-beta primer mix was included in a second PCR lasting roughly 6 to 12 cycles. TCRdb re-called the 5' RACE reads through MiXCR, storing one row per CDR3 protein. The table lists hundreds of thousands of distinct CDR3 sequences, 35% to 40% of them singletons. Sequencing was done on a sample of blood. The receptors were gathered from a man between 18 and 29 years old in good health.

The chain is built from TRBV6-6 and TRBJ1-1; tentatively, D is TRBD1 (6 bases). Germline CDR1 is MNHNY and CDR2 is SVGAGI (reference sequence). V lost 2 bases, J lost 5 bases, and 21 bases lay in between. This CDR3 comprises 17 residues. The CDR3 loop reads CASSYPSRGRDGTEAFF. DNA for the CDR3: TGTGCCAGCAGTTACCCCAGCAGGGGCAGGGATGGGACTGAAGCTTTCTTT.

The genes are TRBV28 and TRBJ2-5; 8 bases match TRBD2. The CDR3 loop spans 13 amino acids. Trimming cost V 5 bases and J 11 bases; bases outside gene matches: 10. Germline V gives CDR1 MDHEN, CDR2 SYDVKM. The CDR3 bases are TGTGCCAGCAGTAGCGGGGGATGGAATGAGCAGTACTTC. This translates into CASSSGGWNEQYF.

Many counts were recorded for this clonotype. The chain employs TRBV10-3 and TRBJ1-2; D may be TRBD1 (6 bases). The CDR3 runs to 14 residues. Germline V gene sequence: CDR1 ENHRY, CDR2 SYGVKD. Trimming removed 2 bases at V and 4 bases at J, with 11 bases between. The CDR3 DNA is TGTGCCATCAGTGAGGGCCAGGGGAGCTATGGCTACACCTTC. This translates into CAISEGQGSYGYTF.

The chain combines TRBV5-1 with TRBJ1-1, with D possibly matching TRBD1 (6 bases). Germline assignment: CDR1 SGHRS and CDR2 YFSETQ. V gave up 4 bases and J gave up 0 bases, with 16 bases separating them. The CDR3 has 16 amino acids. The CDR3 coding sequence is TGCGCCAGCAGCCCGGGGACACAACAAATGAACACTGAAGCTTTCTTT. It is translated as CASSPGTQQMNTEAFF.

This sequence joins TRBV30 and TRBJ1-1; D not resolved. There are 13 residues in the CDR3. The germline V and J ends were trimmed by 5 bases and 11 bases, with 21 bases remaining between them. Germline lookup yields CDR1 GTSNPN and CDR2 SVGIG (reference sequence). The CDR3 reads CAWEAMGEARAFF. CDR3 coding DNA: TGTGCCTGGGAAGCCATGGGAGAAGCCAGGGCTTTCTTT.

This clonotype occurred many times. The rearrangement joins TRBV4-2 to TRBJ2-3; no clear D gene. V gave up 1 base and J gave up 2 bases, with 10 bases separating them. Germline V gene data show CDR1 as LGHNA and CDR2 as YNFKEQ. CDR3 length: 15 residues. The CDR3 spells CASSQGSATTDTQYF. CDR3 in DNA: TGTGCCAGCAGCCAAGGATCAGCTACCACAGATACGCAGTATTTT.

This clonotype is a singleton in its sample. CDR3 in DNA: TGCGCCAGCAGTGTGCCCTCTTTGAGCCCCTACAATGAGCAGTTCTTC. Protein product: CASSVPSLSPYNEQFF. The J gene is TRBJ2-1, the V gene TRBV10-2; unclear D gene. CDR1 and CDR2 (germline): WSHSY, SAAADI. CDR3 size: 16 residues. V lost 4 bases and J 2 bases, leaving 15 bases between the germline ends.

This clonotype was counted only a few times. The chain couples TRBV10-3 to TRBJ2-1, with unresolved D. V lost 2 bases, J lost 5 bases, and 4 bases lay in between. The length of the CDR3 is 12 residues. CDR1 is ENHRY, CDR2 SYGVKD, per germline. The CDR3 is CAISEADNEQFF. CDR3 coding DNA: TGTGCCATCAGTGAGGCAGACAATGAGCAGTTCTTC.

This clonotype was picked up a small number of times. The chain is built from TRBV12-3 or TRBV12-4 and TRBJ2-3; D remains ambiguous. The CDR3 sequence is 16 residues long. Trimming shortened V by 3 bases and J by 0 bases, and 13 bases separated the two germline ends. The CDR3 spells CASSFWSSTSTDTQYF. CDR3 coding DNA: TGTGCCAGCAGTTTTTGGTCATCGACTAGCACAGATACGCAGTATTTT.

CDR3 in amino acids: CAISAPPRDLSLREQFF. The CDR3 DNA reads as TGTGCCATCAGTGCCCCCCCCCGCGATTTGAGTCTTAGAGAGCAGTTCTTC. V gene TRBV10-3 combines with J gene TRBJ2-1; no clear D gene. This CDR3 spans 17 amino acids. The germline V gene encodes CDR1 ENHRY and CDR2 SYGVKD. V was cut by 4 bases and J by 10 bases, with 26 bases left in between.

Worth noting for this clonotype: Given a much more abundant clone one base away, this may be a read error. This rearrangement joins TRBV15 to TRBJ2-1, with no clear D. Germline V gene sequence: CDR1 LNHNV, CDR2 YYDKDF (reference sequence). Trimming took off 3 bases at V and 2 bases at J, with 20 bases between the two ends. CDR3 length: 18 residues. Here the CDR3 reads CATSRIGMDHPPYNEQFF. The CDR3 nucleotides are TGTGCCACCAGCAGGATCGGAATGGACCACCCTCCCTACAATGAGCAGTTCTTC.

The count of this clonotype is one. The junction shows a germline mismatch at one end, possibly a read error. The genes are TRBV9 and TRBJ2-1, with D tentatively TRBD1 or TRBD2 (5 bases each). The CDR3 sequence is 16 residues long. Per germline, CDR1 SGDLS and CDR2 YYNGEE. CDR3 region: CASRPGAAGAYDEQFF. The CDR3 bases are TGTGCCAGCAGACCCGGGGCCGCTGGGGCCTACGATGAGCAGTTCTTC. The full variable domain, with the rest looked up from reference TRBV9 and TRBJ2-1, is DSGVTQTPKHLITATGQRVTLRCSPRSGDLSVYWYQQSLDQGLQFLIQYYNGEERAKGNILERFSAQQFPDLHSELNLSSLELGDSALYFCASRPGAAGAYDEQFFGPGTRLTVL.

The chain employs TRBV5-5 and TRBJ1-2, with TRBD1 matching over 7 bases. The V gene's germline CDR1 is SGHKS and CDR2 YYEKEE (reference sequence). The ends lost 0 bases at V and 2 bases at J; junction bases unmatched: 7. CDR3 length: 16 residues. DNA for the CDR3: TGTGCCAGCAGCTTGGGAGGGACAGACTTAAACTATGGCTACACCTTC. It encodes CASSLGGTDLNYGYTF.

The chain couples TRBV20-1 to TRBJ1-1, with D possibly matching TRBD1 (5 bases). The CDR3 contains 14 residues. V was pared by 6 bases and J by 3 bases, with 17 bases between. CDR1 is DFQATT and CDR2 is SNEGSKA in the germline V gene (reference sequence). The CDR3 region is CSAKGGGGDTEAFF. The DNA for the CDR3 is TGCAGTGCAAAGGGCGGGGGGGGAGACACTGAAGCTTTCTTT.

This clonotype was picked up a small number of times. One end of the junction does not line up with germline, which may come from a read error. The chain has TRBV3-1 and TRBJ2-1, with unresolved D. This CDR3 comprises 14 residues. Per the germline V gene, CDR1 is LGHDT and CDR2 is YNNKEL (reference sequence). In DNA, the CDR3 is TGTGCCTGCAGCCAAGATTACGCCTCCAATGAGCAGTTCTTC. Translation: CACSQDYASNEQFF.

The gene calls are TRBV7-2 and TRBJ2-3, with 9 nucleotides matching TRBD2. After removal of 5 bases from V and 3 bases from J, the junction contained 15 bases not matched to a gene. The CDR3 totals 18 residues. Germline CDR1 is SGHTA and CDR2 is FQGNSA. The DNA for the CDR3 is TGTGCCAGCAGCCCGACGGACTTACAGCGGGAGGTTACAGATACGCAGTATTTT. Encoded protein: CASSPTDLQREVTDTQYF.